This passage covers 14 T cell receptor beta chains from one sample sequenced in a study of blood T cell repertoires in COVID-19. The method was immunoSEQ multiplex PCR; TCRdb's version includes in-frame clones alone and lacks a portion of them. The sample has about 280,000 clones, roughly 86% seen once. The sequencing sample was made of peripheral blood. These receptors originate from a man aged 40-49 years with active or convalescent COVID-19.

This clone has only one observation. The genes are TRBV7-9 and TRBJ2-3, with 10 bases that match TRBD1. There are 15 residues in the CDR3. Germline V CDR1 and CDR2: SEHNR, FQNEAQ (reference sequence). V dropped 5 bases and J dropped 4; count of bases not matched to a gene: 6. CDR3 in amino acids: CASSGGQGSADTQYF. The CDR3 coding sequence is TGTGCCAGCAGCGGGGGACAGGGGAGTGCAGATACGCAGTATTTT.

The V gene is TRBV29-1, the J gene TRBJ2-1; 7 bases map to TRBD1. Unmatched junction bases numbered 2, after V lost 2 bases and J lost 4 bases. The CDR3 covers 13 residues. CDR1 and CDR2 from the germline V gene are SQVTM and ANQGSEA. The CDR3: CSVEQGVYNEQFF. The CDR3 nucleotides are TGCAGCGTTGAACAGGGGGTATACAATGAGCAGTTCTTC.

The chain employs TRBV6-5 and TRBJ2-2; 7 bases map to TRBD2. This CDR3 contains 15 residues. V lost 6 bases to trimming and J lost 2 bases; unmatched junction nucleotides: 6. CDR1 and CDR2 (germline): MNHEY, SVGAGI. CDR3: CASRPGDYNTGELFF. The CDR3 DNA sequence: TGTGCCAGCAGACCTGGGGACTACAACACCGGGGAGCTGTTTTTT.

The chain employs TRBV10-1 and TRBJ1-4, with D unresolved. Germline V gives CDR1 WNHNN, CDR2 SYGVQD (reference sequence). The CDR3 sequence is 17 residues long. V was cut by 4 bases and J by 0 bases, with 15 bases left in between. The CDR3 spells CASSVGRSPATNEKLFF. The CDR3 region has the DNA TGCGCCAGCAGTGTAGGAAGGAGTCCCGCAACTAATGAAAAACTGTTTTTT.

V and J are TRBV29-1 and TRBJ2-7; D is possibly TRBD2 (5 bases). Trimming took 7 bases from V and 3 from J, leaving 16 bases between them. The CDR3 totals 13 residues. Germline V gene lookup returns CDR1 SQVTM and CDR2 ANQGSEA. This chain's CDR3 is CSARGRRVYEQYF. The DNA of the CDR3 is TGCAGCGCCCGAGGGCGTAGGGTCTACGAGCAGTACTTC.

The CDR3 protein is CASSPRQASGEQYF. The CDR3 DNA sequence: TGTGCCAGTAGTCCAAGACAGGCTTCGGGCGAGCAGTACTTC. The rearrangement uses TRBV19 and TRBJ2-7; a weak D match, TRBD1 (6 bases). The germline V and J ends were trimmed by 5 bases and 6 bases, with 17 bases remaining between them. The CDR3 covers 14 residues. Germline V gene data show CDR1 as LNHDA and CDR2 as SQIVND (reference sequence).

The gene calls are TRBV6-5 and TRBJ2-7, with 16 nucleotides matching TRBD2. The CDR3 length is 15 residues. Per germline, CDR1 MNHEY and CDR2 SVGAGI. The J segment lost 7 bases and the V segment lost 6 bases, leaving 6 bases of the junction unmatched. CDR3 region: CASRVGTSGRVEQYF. The CDR3 coding sequence is TGTGCCAGCAGGGTCGGGACTAGCGGGAGGGTTGAGCAGTACTTC.

The chain recombines TRBV2 with TRBJ2-2; D may be TRBD2 (5 bases). The CDR3 totals 14 residues. V gave up 6 bases and J gave up 1 base, with 9 bases separating them. Germline V gives CDR1 SNHLY, CDR2 FYNNEI. The CDR3 DNA follows: TGTGCCAGCAGGCGAGGGATGAACACCGGGGAGCTGTTTTTT. Encoded protein: CASRRGMNTGELFF. Filled out from reference TRBV2 and TRBJ2-2, the complete variable domain reads EPEVTQTPSHQVTQMGQEVILRCVPISNHLYFYWYRQILGQKVEFLVSFYNNEISEKSEIFDDQFSVERPDGSNFTLKIRSTKLEDSAMYFCASRRGMNTGELFFGEGSRLTVL.

The chain has TRBV11-2 and TRBJ1-1; D is possibly TRBD1 (5 bases). V lost 3 bases and J 1 base, leaving 15 bases between the germline ends. CDR3 size: 16 residues. The germline CDR1 and CDR2 sequences are SGHAT and FQNNGV. The CDR3 coding sequence is TGTGCCAGCAGCTTTAGAGGCCCGGGGGGGAACACTGAAGCTTTCTTT. Protein sequence: CASSFRGPGGNTEAFF.

V and J are TRBV12-3 or TRBV12-4 and TRBJ2-2, with unresolved D. Trimming removed 6 bases at V and 4 bases at J, with 3 bases between. This CDR3 is 11 amino acids long. Here the CDR3 reads CASSFTGELFF. The CDR3 DNA reads as TGTGCCAGCAGCTTCACCGGGGAGCTGTTTTTT.

This rearrangement joins TRBV19 to TRBJ2-1, with 9 bases matching TRBD2. This CDR3 has 15 residues. Per the germline V gene, CDR1 is LNHDA and CDR2 is SQIVND (reference sequence). V dropped 5 bases and J dropped 0; count of bases not matched to a gene: 2. CDR3 sequence (DNA): TGTGCCAGTAGTGTTAGCGGGGGCTCCTACAATGAGCAGTTCTTC. This gives the protein CASSVSGGSYNEQFF.

V usage is TRBV5-1 and J usage is TRBJ2-7; D not certain. This CDR3 has 15 residues. Germline assignment: CDR1 SGHRS and CDR2 YFSETQ. Trimming removed 4 bases from V and 5 bases from J, with 19 bases in between. The DNA for the CDR3 is TGCGCCAGCAGCCCGGCCGTGCGGTCGGCCCACGAGCAGTACTTC. It encodes CASSPAVRSAHEQYF.

The chain couples TRBV7-2 to TRBJ2-7, with D hard to call. The CDR3 length is 13 residues. Between the trimmed V and J ends, which lost 4 bases and 4 bases, there was a span of 11 bases. Germline-derived CDR1 and CDR2 are SGHTA and FQGNSA. CDR3 amino acids: CASSSTDWYEQYF. In DNA, the CDR3 is TGTGCCAGCAGCTCTACCGACTGGTACGAGCAGTACTTC.

The V gene is TRBV7-3, the J gene TRBJ2-7; D is unresolved. V lost 2 bases to trimming and J lost 4 bases, with 9 bases between them. This CDR3 contains 13 residues. Germline CDR1 and CDR2: SGHTA and FQGTGA. Here the CDR3 DNA reads TGTGCCAGCAGCTTAGGTGGAGTATACGAGCAGTACTTC. It codes for CASSLGGVYEQYF.